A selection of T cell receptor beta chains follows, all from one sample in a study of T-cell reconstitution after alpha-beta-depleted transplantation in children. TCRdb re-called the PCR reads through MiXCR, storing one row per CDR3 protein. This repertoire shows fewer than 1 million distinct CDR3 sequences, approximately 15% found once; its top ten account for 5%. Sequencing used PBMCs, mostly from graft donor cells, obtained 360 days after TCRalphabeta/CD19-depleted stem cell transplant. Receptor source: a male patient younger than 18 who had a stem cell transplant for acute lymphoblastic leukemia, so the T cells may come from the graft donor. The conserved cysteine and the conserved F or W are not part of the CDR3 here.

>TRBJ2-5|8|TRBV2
ASKQETQY
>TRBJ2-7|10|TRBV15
ATSRDYLDRY
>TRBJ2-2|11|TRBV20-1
SARRREAGELF
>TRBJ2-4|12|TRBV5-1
ASSFEGAKNIQY
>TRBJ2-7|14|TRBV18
ASSPMSGVSSYEQY
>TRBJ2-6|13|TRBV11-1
ASSLGLSDAEVLT
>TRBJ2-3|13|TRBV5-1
ASSLEGPGADTQY
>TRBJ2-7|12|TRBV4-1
ASSQRDRLDEQY
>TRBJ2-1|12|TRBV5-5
ASSFQTVYNEQF
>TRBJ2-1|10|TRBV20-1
SARDGGREQF
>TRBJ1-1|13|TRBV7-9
ASSWRQGGSTEAF
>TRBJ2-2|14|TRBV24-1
ATSDSDRGNTGELF
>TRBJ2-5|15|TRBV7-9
ASSPSRSGTILETQY
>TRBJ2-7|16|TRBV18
ASSPTSPGASGRYEQY
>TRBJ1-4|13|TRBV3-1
ASSFHFERGEKLF
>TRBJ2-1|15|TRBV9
ASSVIGRRLAGEEQF
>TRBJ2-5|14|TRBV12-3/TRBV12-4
ASSSRLAGEGETQY
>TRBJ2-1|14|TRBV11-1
ASNLDSGSSYNEQF
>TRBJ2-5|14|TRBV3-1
ASSQEVEQLGETQY
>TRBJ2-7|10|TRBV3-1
ASQGVFYEQY
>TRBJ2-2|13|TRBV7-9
ASSARDRGSGELF
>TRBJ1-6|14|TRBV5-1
ASSPGKGARNSPLH
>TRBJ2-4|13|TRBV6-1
ASSAPGVAKNIQY
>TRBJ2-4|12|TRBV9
ASSVDVAKNIQY
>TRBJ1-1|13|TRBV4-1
ASSQGGQPSTEAF
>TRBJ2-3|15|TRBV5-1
ASSLFGKTSGTDTQY
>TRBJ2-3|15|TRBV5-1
ASSLGPSGGSTDTQY
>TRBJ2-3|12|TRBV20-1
SARWVAGTDTQY
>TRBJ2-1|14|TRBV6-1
ASSNPLRLAGNEQF
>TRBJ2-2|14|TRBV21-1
ASRLPGLGRAGELF
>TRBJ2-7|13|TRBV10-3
AISDGQGLSYEQY
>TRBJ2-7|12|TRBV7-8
ASSLIQGNHEQY
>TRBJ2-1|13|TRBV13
ASSLTSSSGYEQF
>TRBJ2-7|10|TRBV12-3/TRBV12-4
ASSRQFYEQY
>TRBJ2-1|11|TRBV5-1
ASSEQARGEQF
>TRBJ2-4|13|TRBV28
ASSTVGSAKNIQY
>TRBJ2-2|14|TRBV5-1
ASSLTSGRYTGELF
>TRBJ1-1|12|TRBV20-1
SAYRQGVNTEAF
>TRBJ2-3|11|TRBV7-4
ASNIGGQDTQY
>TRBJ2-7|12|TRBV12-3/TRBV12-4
ASSTEGVPYEQY
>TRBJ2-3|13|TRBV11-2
ASSEWTALGDTQY
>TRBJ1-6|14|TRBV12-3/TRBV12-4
ASSLSGQGRESPLH
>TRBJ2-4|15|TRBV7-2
ASSLGQLAGAVNIQY
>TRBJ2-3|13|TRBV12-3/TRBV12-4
ASKIGLTSTDTQY
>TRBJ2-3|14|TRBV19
ASSTQGQLLTDTQY
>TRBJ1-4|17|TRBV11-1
ASSSTLWVRGPTNEKLF
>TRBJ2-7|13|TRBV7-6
ASSSQVGWKYEQY
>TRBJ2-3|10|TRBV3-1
ASSLGLEAQY
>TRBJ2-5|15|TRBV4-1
ASSHDRRGPIQETQY
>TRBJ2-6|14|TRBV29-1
SVEIAGATGANVLT
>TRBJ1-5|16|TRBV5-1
ASSRRPRLRDEGQPQH
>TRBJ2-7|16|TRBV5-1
ASSLRPSGGYISYEQY
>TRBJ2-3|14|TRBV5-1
ASSAIRQDPTDTQY
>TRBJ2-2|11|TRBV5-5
ASGQGKTGELF